This T cell receptor (beta chain) was sequenced in a study of post-analysis software for immune sequencing data. Overall study findings and caveats: Compared against controls, patients with multiple sclerosis displayed significantly lower normalized Chao1 diversity. Analysis by F measure revealed that same-batch samples clustered strongly together. Patients used four to six TRBV segments, including TRBV5-6, TRBV5-1 and TRBV20-1, more often than controls.

Regarding this clonotype: Its cognate antigen is unknown.

Trimming at V came to 3 bases and at J to 3 bases, leaving 26 bases not matched to a gene. Germline CDR1 reads MDHEN; CDR2 reads SYDVKM. This CDR3 comprises 22 residues. The TCR beta cDNA libraries carried unique molecular identifiers. A population of about 0.9 to 10 million T cells gave rise to 450,000 to 500,000 cDNA molecules. Using its own MiXCR run on the PCR reads, TCRdb lists one record per CDR3 protein. The sample contains roughly 400,000 distinct CDR3 sequences, over 30% of which appear only once. The receptor was isolated from a girl aged 2 to 10 with multiple sclerosis. The J gene is TRBJ1-1, the V gene TRBV28; 9 nucleotides align to TRBD1. The sequenced sample was blood. The CDR3 protein is CASSFKYAPPRTGAIKHTEAFF. DNA for the CDR3: TGTGCCAGCAGTTTTAAATACGCCCCTCCTCGGACAGGGGCGATAAAACACACTGAAGCTTTCTTT.